The rows below give T cell receptor beta chains drawn from one sample of a study of Graves' ophthalmopathy and Graves' hyperthyroidism. TCRdb redid the calling of the multiplex PCR reads with MiXCR, one entry per CDR3 protein. The data hold about 500,000 distinct CDR3 sequences, with 13% to 15% observed a single time. The source material was blood. Every receptor here comes from a woman in her twenties or thirties with Graves' ophthalmopathy. Both conserved end residues are part of each CDR3. A D gene is named only where the DNA matches it firmly. Expanded clones get a size class; other rows say once, few or many, or leave the size out.

J	length	size	V	D	DNA	CDR3
TRBJ1-2	13	many	TRBV6-1	TRBD1	TGTGCCAGCAGTGAAGACAGGGGTGCTGGCTACACCTTC	CASSEDRGAGYTF
TRBJ1-2	14	many	TRBV5-4	TRBD1	TGTGCCAGCAGCTGGGCTGGGACAGAAGCTGGCTACACCTTC	CASSWAGTEAGYTF
TRBJ2-2	14	few	TRBV12-3/TRBV12-4	NA	TGTGCCAGCAATTTTGGCGGATTCACCGGGGAGCTGTTTTTT	CASNFGGFTGELFF
TRBJ2-7	14	many	TRBV20-1	TRBD1	TGCAGTGCTGGACAGGGGCGGGAGCCCTACGAGCAGTACTTC	CSAGQGREPYEQYF
TRBJ2-7	14	many	TRBV11-2	NA	TGTGCCAGCAGCGTTACTAGTGGGGGGTACGAGCAGTACTTC	CASSVTSGGYEQYF
TRBJ1-1	13	many	TRBV3-1	NA	TGTGCCAGCAGCCAAGGGGGAGTAACTGAAGCTTTCTTT	CASSQGGVTEAFF
TRBJ2-5	15	many	TRBV5-1	NA	TGCGCCAGCAGCTTGGTTGGAGCGTTCCGAGAGACCCAGTACTTC	CASSLVGAFRETQYF
TRBJ2-7	15	many	TRBV11-2	TRBD1	TGTGCCAGCAGCTTAGACAGGGGGAGCTCCTACGAGCAGTACTTC	CASSLDRGSSYEQYF
TRBJ2-5	14	many	TRBV15	NA	TGTGCCACCAGTCGCGGACGTATTCAAGAGACCCAGTACTTC	CATSRGRIQETQYF
TRBJ2-5	16	many	TRBV28	TRBD1	TGTGCCAGCAGTTTATTCGCGCAGGGGGTATCAGAGACCCAGTACTTC	CASSLFAQGVSETQYF
TRBJ2-7	13	many	TRBV20-1	NA	TGCAGTGCTAGCAGATTACAGTTCTACGAGCAGTACTTC	CSASRLQFYEQYF
TRBJ1-2	13	many	TRBV28	NA	TGTGCCAGCAGTTTCCAGGGGAGCTATGGCTACACCTTC	CASSFQGSYGYTF
TRBJ2-7	13	NA	TRBV27	NA	TGTGCCAGCAGTTTCACGGGGGCCTACGAGCCGTACTTC	CASSFTGAYEPYF
TRBJ2-2	16	many	TRBV12-3/TRBV12-4	NA	TGTGCCAGCAGTTTAGGACACTTCCTGAACACCGGGGAGCTGTTTTTT	CASSLGHFLNTGELFF
TRBJ2-7	14	many	TRBV29-1	NA	TGCAGCGTTGAAGCCGGACTTCATTCCTACGAGCAGTACTTC	CSVEAGLHSYEQYF
TRBJ1-1	15	many	TRBV5-1	NA	TGCGCCAGCAGCGACACCGGGACACTTGGCACTGAAGCTTTCTTT	CASSDTGTLGTEAFF
TRBJ2-5	15	few	TRBV14	NA	TGTGCCAGCAGCCAAGTCGGCAGGCTTCAAGAGACCCAGTACTTC	CASSQVGRLQETQYF
TRBJ2-7	15	NA	TRBV4-1	TRBD1	TGCGCCAGCAGCTACCCGGGACAGGGGATCAACGAGCAGTACTTC	CASSYPGQGINEQYF
TRBJ1-6	18	many	TRBV7-2	NA	TGTGCCAGCAGCCCTGGGGCGCACGACCGCTCCTATAATTCACCCCTCCACTTT	CASSPGAHDRSYNSPLHF
TRBJ1-1	13	many	TRBV29-1	TRBD1	TGCAGCGTTGGGGGGACAGCAAACACTGAAGCTTTCTTT	CSVGGTANTEAFF
TRBJ2-2	16	many	TRBV27	TRBD2	TGTGCCAGCAGTCCGAGAGCGGGAGGTAGTTCCGGGGAGCTGTTTTTT	CASSPRAGGSSGELFF
TRBJ1-5	14	many	TRBV19	NA	TGTGCCAGTAGGAAGGGGCCGGGCAATCAGCCCCAGCATTTT	CASRKGPGNQPQHF
TRBJ2-6	15	few	TRBV6-1	TRBD2	TGTGCCAGCAGAGCGGGGGGTGCTGGGGCCAACGTCCTGACTTTC	CASRAGGAGANVLTF
TRBJ1-2	13	NA	TRBV5-1	TRBD1	TGCGCCAGCAGCTCTAACAGGGGAGGCGGCTACACCTTC	CASSSNRGGGYTF
TRBJ1-2	13	many	TRBV6-5	NA	TGTGCCAGCAGTTTACAGGGCTCCTATGGCTACACCTTC	CASSLQGSYGYTF
TRBJ2-5	15	NA	TRBV25-1	TRBD1	TGTGCCAGCAGTTCCCCCGGGACAGGTCTAGGGACCCAGTACTTC	CASSSPGTGLGTQYF
TRBJ1-3	18	many	TRBV10-1	NA	TGCGCCACCACGGAAACGTATCCTCTTTATTCCCTTGGAAACACCATATATTTT	CATTETYPLYSLGNTIYF
TRBJ2-5	16	NA	TRBV20-1	NA	TGCAGTGCTAGAGGAGGGCCGGGCAGGAGCCAAGAGACCCAGTACTTC	CSARGGPGRSQETQYF
TRBJ1-1	13	many	TRBV2	NA	TGTGCCAGCATTCGGACAATGAACACTGAAGCTTTCTTT	CASIRTMNTEAFF
TRBJ1-2	13	many	TRBV12-3/TRBV12-4	NA	TGTGCCAGCAGTTCCACCCCGGGGGATGGCTACACCTTC	CASSSTPGDGYTF
TRBJ1-2	15	many	TRBV28	NA	TGTGCCAGCAAGGATAATGGGGGGCGCGGCTATGGCTACACCTTC	CASKDNGGRGYGYTF
TRBJ2-2	14	many	TRBV6-1	NA	TGTGCCAGCAGTGAAGCAGCACTCAGGGCCTGGCTGTTTTTT	CASSEAALRAWLFF
TRBJ2-7	11	many	TRBV28	NA	TGTGCCAGCAGCCACCCCTACGAGCAGTACTTC	CASSHPYEQYF
TRBJ1-5	13	many	TRBV12-3/TRBV12-4	NA	TGTGCCAGCACCATAAATAGCAATCAGCCCCAGCATTTT	CASTINSNQPQHF
TRBJ1-5	13	many	TRBV12-3/TRBV12-4	NA	TGTGCCAGCACTTCACAGCCACGACAGCCCCAGCATTTT	CASTSQPRQPQHF
TRBJ1-3	15	few	TRBV30	NA	TGTGCCTGGGGAAATGGACCCGTCTCTGGAAACACCATATATTTT	CAWGNGPVSGNTIYF
TRBJ2-7	13	many	TRBV6-5	NA	TGTGCCAGCAGTTGGGGGCCCTTCTACGAGCAGTACTTC	CASSWGPFYEQYF
TRBJ2-2	14	many	TRBV20-1	TRBD1	TGCAGTGCTCCCGACAGGGGACGCACCGGGGAGCTGTTTTTT	CSAPDRGRTGELFF
TRBJ2-7	13	many	TRBV6-1	NA	TGTGCCAGCAGTGCGGCACACACCTACGAGCAGTACTTC	CASSAAHTYEQYF
TRBJ2-7	14	many	TRBV28	NA	TGTGCCAGCAGTTTTGTGGGATCGATCTACGAGCAGTACTTC	CASSFVGSIYEQYF
TRBJ2-7	15	NA	TRBV5-1	TRBD2	TGCGCCAGCAGCTACCTAGCGGGAGGGCCAGGTGAGCAGTACTTC	CASSYLAGGPGEQYF
TRBJ2-1	16	few	TRBV4-2	TRBD2	TGTGCCAGCAGCCAAGACCGGGACTACTCCTACAATGAGCAGTTCTTC	CASSQDRDYSYNEQFF
TRBJ1-1	12	many	TRBV12-3/TRBV12-4	TRBD1	TGTGCCAGCAGGACAGGGACAGCTGAAGCTTTCTTT	CASRTGTAEAFF
TRBJ1-5	13	many	TRBV10-3	NA	TGTGCCATCAGTGTGGGGGGGAGGCAGCCCCAGCATTTT	CAISVGGRQPQHF
TRBJ1-6	15	many	TRBV6-5	NA	TGTGCCAGCAGTTACACGGGCCGCAATAATTCACCCCTCCACTTT	CASSYTGRNNSPLHF
TRBJ1-1	12	many	TRBV6-5	NA	TGTGCCAGCAGTTCTTATCCCACTGAAGCTTTCTTT	CASSSYPTEAFF
TRBJ2-2	16	few	TRBV6-4	NA	TGTGCCAGCAGTGACTCGAGGGGCTTGGGCACCGGGGAGCTGTTTTTT	CASSDSRGLGTGELFF